The next 21 T cell receptor beta chains were all read from a single sample in a study of a mutant IDH1 vaccine in newly diagnosed glioma (dated by TCRdb to the early 2020s). Antigen specificity for these receptors is unknown. Libraries were made using the immunoSEQ multiplex PCR assay. TCRdb provides this immuneACCESS table in a form limited to in-frame rearrangements. Some clones are lacking; in checked studies, under half of them reflect an unresolved V gene, and why the rest are absent is not known. The sample includes tens of thousands of clones, with about 90% observed a single time. Roughly 5% of the sample is in the top ten clones. The label giving this sample's time point can be read as: week 11, during vaccination. A 20-mer mutant IDH1 peptide at 300 micrograms in Montanide made up each vaccine dose, which was injected subcutaneously together with topical imiquimod. The sample consisted of PBMCs, taken from a glioma patient whose treatment included an IDH1 peptide vaccine. The source of these receptors is a woman in her thirties or forties with glioma.

This sequence joins TRBV6-5 and TRBJ1-4; 8 bases line up with TRBD1. This CDR3 is built from 14 residues. The junction had 2 bases not matched to a gene; V was cut back by 6 bases and J by 2 bases. CDR1 is MNHEY, CDR2 SVGAGI, per germline. The CDR3 nucleotides are TGTGCCAGCAGGACAGGGGCGACTAATGAAAAACTGTTTTTT. Protein: CASRTGATNEKLFF.

The CDR3 region has the DNA TGTGCCAGCAGTGGGATCCCCAGGGTGCCCGCGGGAGCTGAAGCTTTCTTT. It codes for CASSGIPRVPAGAEAFF. The V and J genes are TRBV2 and TRBJ1-1; the D gene is possibly TRBD1 (5 bases). This CDR3 spans 17 amino acids. Trimming left V 4 bases short and J 6 bases short, with 24 bases between. Germline CDR1 SNHLY, CDR2 FYNNEI.

The J gene is TRBJ1-5, the V gene TRBV6-1; D ambiguous. Between the trimmed V and J ends, which lost 7 bases and 2 bases, there was a span of 6 bases. The CDR3 runs to 12 residues. CDR1 is MNHNS, CDR2 SASEGT, per germline. CDR3 sequence reads: CASNFRNQPQHF. The CDR3 DNA sequence: TGTGCCAGCAATTTTCGCAATCAGCCCCAGCATTTT.

This clone was counted once. This chain links TRBV29-1 with TRBJ2-5, with TRBD1 identical over 7 bases. CDR1 and CDR2 from the germline V gene are SQVTM and ANQGSEA. This CDR3 is built from 14 residues. J lost 2 bases, V lost 7 bases, and 10 bases had no gene match. DNA of the CDR3: TGCAGCGCCGAAGAAGTGGGACAGCAAGAGACCCAGTACTTC. Translating gives CSAEEVGQQETQYF.

The genes are TRBV11-2 and TRBJ1-1, with D hard to call. Germline V lookup: CDR1 SGHAT, CDR2 FQNNGV. This CDR3 has 13 residues. Between the trimmed V and J ends, which lost 5 bases and 3 bases, there was a span of 10 bases. Here the CDR3 reads CASSGLEYTEAFF. CDR3 coding DNA: TGTGCCAGCAGCGGCCTAGAATACACTGAAGCTTTCTTT.

The J gene is TRBJ2-5, the V gene TRBV4-1; D unclear. Between the trimmed V and J ends, which lost 4 bases and 5 bases, there was a span of 14 bases. Germline assignment: CDR1 MGHRA and CDR2 YSYEKL. CDR3 size: 14 residues. The CDR3, as DNA: TGCGCCAGCAGCCGCCAGCAGGAAGGGGAGACCCAGTACTTC. Amino acids: CASSRQQEGETQYF.

This clone occurred once. The V call is TRBV25-1, the J call TRBJ1-1; the D gene is possibly TRBD1 (5 bases). The V end lost 8 bases, the J end lost 1 base, and 17 bases lay between the germline ends. CDR1 and CDR2 (germline): MGHDK, SYGVNS. This CDR3 region has 15 residues. The DNA of the CDR3 is TGTGCCAGCCGCTACAGATGGGGGGAGAACACTGAAGCTTTCTTT. Residues: CASRYRWGENTEAFF.

The CDR3 nucleotides read TGTGCCAGCAGCCCGACTATATTGCAAGAGACCCAGTACTTC. Protein: CASSPTILQETQYF. The chain recombines TRBV6-5 with TRBJ2-5, with D possibly matching TRBD2 (5 bases). CDR1 and CDR2 from the germline V gene are MNHEY and SVGAGI. CDR3 length equals 14 residues. V lost 6 bases and J lost 2, with 13 bases in between.

J is TRBJ1-1 and V is TRBV11-3, with D possibly being TRBD1 (5 bases). The CDR3 is made up of 15 amino acids. Trimming took off 4 bases at V and 4 bases at J, with 16 bases between the two ends. CDR1 SGHNT and CDR2 YENEEA come from the germline V gene. The CDR3 nucleotides are TGTGCCAGCAGCTCCTCAGATCAGGGCGGCACTGAAGCTTTCTTT. Encoded protein: CASSSSDQGGTEAFF.

The genes are TRBV28 and TRBJ1-3; possible D gene TRBD1, 5 bases. Per germline, CDR1 MDHEN and CDR2 SYDVKM. The CDR3 has 15 amino acids. V lost 2 bases, J lost 7 bases, and 15 bases lay in between. In nucleotides, the CDR3 is TGTGCCAGCAGTTTAGGGACCCTGAGCGGGAACACCATATATTTT. Protein product: CASSLGTLSGNTIYF.

The chain joins TRBV29-1 to TRBJ1-2; TRBD1 might be the D (6 bases). The CDR3 is 16 amino acids. In germline, CDR1 is SQVTM, CDR2 ANQGSEA. V lost 2 bases and J lost 4, with 20 bases in between. The CDR3 nucleotides are TGCAGCGTTGAAAAGATGTCAGGGGTTTTTATCTATGGCTACACCTTC. This gives the protein CSVEKMSGVFIYGYTF.

The V and J genes are TRBV23-1 and TRBJ2-7; TRBD1 or TRBD2 may be the D gene (5 bases each). TRBV23-1 is identified as an open reading frame with a role that is uncertain. This CDR3 spans 17 amino acids. Trimming took 8 bases from V and 3 from J, leaving 26 bases between them. CDR3 sequence (DNA): TGCGCCAGCTTTAGTCGCAAATCCGGGGACGCGGGCTACGAGCAGTACTTC. Translated, it gives CASFSRKSGDAGYEQYF.

The chain uses TRBV19 and TRBJ1-4; D is ambiguous. V lost 5 bases and J 6 bases, leaving 19 bases between the germline ends. CDR1 is LNHDA and CDR2 is SQIVND in the germline V gene (reference sequence). This CDR3 is 16 amino acids long. The CDR3 region has the DNA TGTGCCAGTAGTCCCCATTTTTGGGGAGCAGATGAAAAACTGTTTTTT. This gives the protein CASSPHFWGADEKLFF.

The rearrangement joins TRBV28 to TRBJ1-2, with no clear D. V was shortened by 1 base and J by 2 bases, with 11 bases between the two germline ends. CDR3 length: 15 residues. Germline V gene sequence: CDR1 MDHEN, CDR2 SYDVKM. For the CDR3, the DNA is TGTGCCAGCAGTTTATTAGGGTCGGTCAACTATGGCTACACCTTC. The encoded protein is CASSLLGSVNYGYTF.

V gene TRBV4-3 combines with J gene TRBJ1-1, with TRBD1 identical over 8 bases. Trimming at V came to 3 bases and at J to 4 bases, leaving 7 bases not matched to a gene. Looked up from germline, CDR1 is LGHNA and CDR2 is YSLEER. This CDR3 is built from 15 residues. The CDR3 nucleotides read TGCGCCAGCAGCCAGGACCCTGACAGGGGCACTGAAGCTTTCTTT. It specifies CASSQDPDRGTEAFF.

As DNA, the CDR3 is TGTGCCAGCAGCGCCCGGGACAGCTCTAGCTCTGGGGCCAACGTCCTGACTTTC. It specifies CASSARDSSSSGANVLTF. The chain links TRBV9 to TRBJ2-6; 7 nucleotides match TRBD1. The CDR3 loop spans 18 amino acids. After removal of 3 bases from V and 0 bases from J, the junction contained 9 bases not matched to a gene. CDR1 SGDLS and CDR2 YYNGEE come from the germline V gene.

V is TRBV2 and J is TRBJ2-7; 7 bases match TRBD2. With 8 bases clipped from V and 1 base from J, the junction kept 5 bases outside the gene matches. CDR3 length: 13 residues. Germline V gives CDR1 SNHLY, CDR2 FYNNEI. The CDR3 DNA sequence: TGTGCCAGCGGCGGGAGTTTTTCCTACGAGCAGTACTTC. Its protein product is CASGGSFSYEQYF.

The rearrangement links TRBV19 to TRBJ2-7, with 10 positions matching TRBD1. Germline trimming cut 6 bases from V and 5 bases from J; bases unmatched to any gene: 13. The CDR3 is 16 amino acids. Germline values: CDR1 LNHDA, CDR2 SQIVND (reference sequence). The CDR3 nucleotides are TGTGCCAGTAGCAGGGGGGTGGGACAGGGGTCCCACGAGCAGTACTTC. Protein product: CASSRGVGQGSHEQYF. The variable domain in full, with the rest retrieved from reference TRBV19 and TRBJ2-7, is DGGITQSPKYLFRKEGQNVTLSCEQNLNHDAMYWYRQDPGQGLRLIYYSQIVNDFQKGDIAEGYSVSREKKESFPLTVTSAQKNPTAFYLCASSRGVGQGSHEQYFGPGTRLTVT.

The chain has TRBV7-9 and TRBJ2-7, with 7 bases lining up with TRBD1. The CDR3 has 17 amino acids. Per germline, CDR1 SEHNR and CDR2 FQNEAQ (reference sequence). With 5 bases clipped from V and 7 bases from J, the junction kept 20 bases outside the gene matches. Here the CDR3 reads CASSPMPGTEDHLEQYF. As DNA, the CDR3 is TGTGCCAGCAGCCCCATGCCGGGGACAGAAGACCACCTAGAGCAGTACTTC. The full variable domain, with the rest looked up from reference TRBV7-9 and TRBJ2-7, is DTGVSQNPRHKITKRGQNVTFRCDPISEHNRLYWYRQTLGQGPEFLTYFQNEAQLEKSRLLSDRFSAERPKGSFSTLEIQRTEQGDSAMYLCASSPMPGTEDHLEQYFGPGTRLTVT.

This clone was seen only a few times. The chain joins TRBV7-2 to TRBJ2-7; TRBD2 aligns across 10 bases. The ends lost 4 bases at V and 7 bases at J; junction bases unmatched: 10. Germline V lookup: CDR1 SGHTA, CDR2 FQGNSA. The length of the CDR3 is 15 residues. The CDR3 DNA sequence: TGTGCCAGCAGCTCTTCTAGCGGGAGACCCTGGGAGCAGTACTTC. Amino acid sequence: CASSSSSGRPWEQYF.

The chain joins TRBV4-1 to TRBJ2-3; 9 nucleotides align to TRBD2. This CDR3 has 17 residues. Trimming took 0 bases from V and 4 from J; bases not matched to a gene: 8. Per germline, CDR1 MGHRA and CDR2 YSYEKL. The CDR3 spells CASSQEGREGLPDTQYF. Here the CDR3 DNA reads TGCGCCAGCAGCCAAGAGGGGCGGGAGGGCCTCCCAGATACGCAGTATTTT.